The next 28 T cell receptor beta chains were all read from a single sample in a study of T cells in tumors and immune-related adverse events. Generated by immunoSEQ multiplex PCR, the TCRdb table keeps only in-frame clones and is missing some. The data show approximately 8,300 clones, 94% seen once. Sequences were derived from lymph node tissue, sampled from a patient treated with anti-PD-1 therapy. These TCRs come from a female donor with metastatic renal cell carcinoma.

J is TRBJ2-1 and V is TRBV15, with a weak D call TRBD1 (6 bases). Germline V CDR1 and CDR2: LNHNV, YYDKDF (reference sequence). Between the trimmed V and J ends, which lost 8 bases and 3 bases, there was a span of 11 bases. The CDR3 is made up of 13 amino acids. CDR3 sequence reads: CATRDTDYNEQFF. The CDR3 DNA is TGTGCCACCCGGGACACGGACTACAATGAGCAGTTCTTC.

This clone was detected only once. This chain links TRBV6-6 with TRBJ2-7, with D tentatively TRBD1 (5 bases). There are 12 residues in the CDR3. V lost 5 bases, J lost 7 bases, and 12 bases lay in between. CDR1 MNHNY and CDR2 SVGAGI come from the germline V gene (reference sequence). In nucleotides, the CDR3 is TGTGCCAGCAGTCGCCGGACACGGGAGCAGTACTTC. Its translation: CASSRRTREQYF.

V and J are TRBV4-2 and TRBJ2-7; 7 positions match TRBD1. V lost 4 bases and J lost 5; bases outside the gene matches: 11. The CDR3 sequence is 15 residues long. Looked up from germline, CDR1 is LGHNA and CDR2 is YNFKEQ. In DNA, the CDR3 is TGTGCCAGCAGCCGAGAGGGGACAGCCGGAGACGAGCAGTACTTC. Residues: CASSREGTAGDEQYF.

The gene calls are TRBV5-4 and TRBJ2-2; possibly TRBD2 for D (6 bases). Germline loops: CDR1 SGHNT, CDR2 YYREEE (reference sequence). V was trimmed by 0 bases and J by 2 bases, leaving 8 bases between them. The CDR3 loop spans 15 amino acids. In DNA, the CDR3 is TGTGCCAGCAGCTTGGGGCGGGGCAACACCGGGGAGCTGTTTTTT. Its translation is CASSLGRGNTGELFF. The full variable domain, with the rest looked up from reference TRBV5-4 and TRBJ2-2, is ETGVTQSPTHLIKTRGQQVTLRCSSQSGHNTVSWYQQALGQGPQFIFQYYREEENGRGNFPPRFSGLQFPNYSSELNVNALELDDSALYLCASSLGRGNTGELFFGEGSRLTVL.

As regards this clone: An end of the junction differs from the germline gene, which may be a read error. Other DNA sequences in this specimen translate into the identical CDR3. The genes are TRBV27 and TRBJ2-1, with unresolved D. The germline V gene encodes CDR1 MNHEY and CDR2 SMNVEV (reference sequence). This CDR3 region has 14 residues. This CDR3 is CASSWVGRAHEQFF. The DNA for the CDR3 is TGTGCTAGCAGTTGGGTCGGCCGGGCCCATGAGCAGTTCTTC.

The chain recombines TRBV11-3 with TRBJ2-3; D tentatively reads TRBD1 or TRBD2 (5 bases each). CDR1 SGHNT and CDR2 YENEEA come from the germline V gene. This CDR3 is built from 15 residues. The V end lost 5 bases, the J end lost 2 bases, and 14 bases lay between the germline ends. CDR3 in amino acids: CASSQTWGNTDTQYF. In DNA form, the CDR3 reads TGTGCCAGCAGCCAGACCTGGGGGAACACAGATACGCAGTATTTT.

This chain links TRBV7-2 with TRBJ1-6; 7 bases map to TRBD1. This CDR3 spans 14 amino acids. The junction had 6 bases not matched to a gene; V was cut back by 5 bases and J by 8 bases. Germline lookup yields CDR1 SGHTA and CDR2 FQGNSA. Here the CDR3 reads CASSPQGTYSPLHF. CDR3 coding DNA: TGTGCCAGCAGCCCACAGGGGACGTATTCACCCCTCCACTTT. Full variable domain (missing parts from reference TRBV7-2 and TRBJ1-6): GAGVSQSPSNKVTEKGKDVELRCDPISGHTALYWYRQSLGQGLEFLIYFQGNSAPDKSGLPSDRFSAERTGGSVSTLTIQRTQQEDSAVYLCASSPQGTYSPLHFGNGTRLTVT.

This clone was counted a few times. This sequence joins TRBV19 and TRBJ1-5, with 8 bases lining up with TRBD1. The CDR3 has 17 amino acids. The V gene end was trimmed by 5 bases and the J gene end by 3 bases; junction bases not matched to a gene: 12. Germline V gene sequence: CDR1 LNHDA, CDR2 SQIVND (reference sequence). In DNA, the CDR3 is TGTGCCAGTAGTTTCCGGGGACAGGACGGCCCCAATCAGCCCCAGCATTTT. Its translation is CASSFRGQDGPNQPQHF.

The chain has TRBV2 and TRBJ2-7; D not resolved. This CDR3 has 14 amino acids. The germline CDR1 and CDR2 sequences are SNHLY and FYNNEI. The germline V and J ends were trimmed by 4 bases and 6 bases, with 16 bases remaining between them. CDR3 coding DNA: TGTGCCAGCAGTGGTGTTCGGGTCTCGGGCGAGCAGTACTTC. It translates to CASSGVRVSGEQYF.

The genes are TRBV19 and TRBJ2-1, with D possibly being TRBD2 (5 bases). CDR3 size: 15 residues. V was shortened by 3 bases and J by 0 bases, with 9 bases between the two germline ends. CDR1 LNHDA and CDR2 SQIVND come from the germline V gene (reference sequence). CDR3 sequence: CASSISGSSYNEQFF. Here the CDR3 DNA reads TGTGCCAGTAGTATTTCGGGGAGCTCCTACAATGAGCAGTTCTTC.

The J gene is TRBJ2-7, the V gene TRBV19; D remains unclear. The CDR3 has 13 amino acids. Germline V gene data show CDR1 as LNHDA and CDR2 as SQIVND (reference sequence). Deletions cut 7 bases from V and 3 bases from J, with 13 bases between. The chain's CDR3 is CASKGLEDYEQYF. The CDR3, as DNA: TGTGCCAGTAAAGGGCTTGAGGACTACGAGCAGTACTTC.

This clone was seen a single time. Its ends do not fully match the called genes, so a read error is possible. The J gene is TRBJ2-1, the V gene TRBV7-7; D possibly corresponds to TRBD2 (5 bases). This CDR3 region has 15 residues. The germline V gene encodes CDR1 SSHAT and CDR2 FNYEAQ (reference sequence). The CDR3 nucleotides are TGTGCTAGCAGCTTAGGTGGGAGTGTCTACAATGAGCAGTTCTTC. Its translation is CASSLGGSVYNEQFF.

CDR3 bases: TGCGCCAGCAGCTTGGCCCTAGCGGGGTACAATGAGCAGTTCTTC. As protein: CASSLALAGYNEQFF. The V call is TRBV5-1, the J call TRBJ2-1; the match to TRBD2 covers 9 bases. CDR1 and CDR2 (germline): SGHRS, YFSETQ. Trimming removed 0 bases from V and 4 bases from J; junction bases left unmatched: 2. CDR3 size: 15 residues.

CDR3 loop: CASNHRGERYGYTF. Written as DNA, the CDR3 is TGCGCCAGCAACCACAGGGGGGAGAGGTATGGCTACACCTTC. V and J are TRBV23-1 and TRBJ1-2, with 8 bases aligning to TRBD1. TRBV23-1 is reported as an ORF; its role is uncertain. V shed 7 bases, J shed 5 bases, and the junction held 9 bases outside the gene matches. The CDR3 runs 14 residues.

A word on this clone: The junction shows a germline mismatch at one end, possibly a read error. V and J are TRBV18 and TRBJ1-6, with 8 bases identical to TRBD1. The CDR3 loop spans 14 amino acids. CDR1 and CDR2 (germline): KGHSH, LQKENI. The CDR3 loop reads CASSPGQDETPLHF. The DNA for the CDR3 is TGTGCTAGCTCACCGGGACAGGATGAAACACCCCTCCACTTT. Using reference TRBV18 and TRBJ1-6 for the parts outside the CDR3, the full variable domain is NAGVMQNPRHLVRRRGQEARLRCSPMKGHSHVYWYRQLPEEGLKFMVYLQKENIIDESGMPKERFSAEFPKEGPSILRIQQVVRGDSAAYFCASSPGQDETPLHFGNGTRLTVT.

The CDR3 region has the DNA TGTGCCAGCAGTGGTGGACCGAATCAGCCCCAGCATTTT. This codes for CASSGGPNQPQHF. The chain is built from TRBV6-1 and TRBJ1-5; D gene ambiguous. Trimming took 4 bases from V and 4 from J, leaving 8 bases between them. The germline V gene has CDR1 MNHNS and CDR2 SASEGT. This CDR3 region has 13 residues.

This chain joins TRBV6-1 and TRBJ1-1; 9 bases match TRBD1. This CDR3 comprises 14 residues. The junction had 4 bases not matched to a gene; V was cut back by 6 bases and J by 2 bases. Germline-derived CDR1 and CDR2 are MNHNS and SASEGT. CDR3 loop: CASRLGQGNTEAFF. CDR3 nucleotides: TGTGCCAGCAGACTGGGACAGGGTAACACTGAAGCTTTCTTT.

The rearrangement links TRBV23-1 to TRBJ1-5; D not certain. TRBV23-1 is assigned to the ORF class and has an uncertain function. The V and J ends lost 9 bases and 0 bases respectively, with 15 bases between them. This CDR3 has 15 residues. The CDR3 is CARTFECYSNQPQHF. For the CDR3, the DNA is TGCGCCAGAACCTTCGAATGTTATAGCAATCAGCCCCAGCATTTT.

CDR3 in amino acids: CASGGTGTAYEQYF. The CDR3 nucleotides are TGTGCTAGTGGTGGAACCGGGACAGCTTACGAGCAGTACTTC. The J gene is TRBJ2-7, the V gene TRBV12-5; 7 bases map to TRBD1. V shed 5 bases, J shed 4 bases, and the junction held 8 bases outside the gene matches. CDR1 LGHNT and CDR2 FRNRAP come from the germline V gene. The CDR3 is 14 residues long. Full variable domain (remainder filled in from reference TRBV12-5 and TRBJ2-7): DARVTQTPRHKVTEMGQEVTMRCQPILGHNTVFWYRQTMMQGLELLAYFRNRAPLDDSGMPKDRFSAEMPDATLATLKIQPSEPRDSAVYFCASGGTGTAYEQYFGPGTRLTVT.

This clone occurred a few times. The V and J genes are TRBV9 and TRBJ1-2; no clear D gene. Trimming shortened V by 4 bases and J by 5 bases, and 15 bases separated the two germline ends. The germline V gene encodes CDR1 SGDLS and CDR2 YYNGEE. This CDR3 has 14 residues. The CDR3, as DNA: TGTGCCAGCAGCTTGCTGGCCCCGGGGTATGGCTACACCTTC. Translated: CASSLLAPGYGYTF.

J is TRBJ2-3 and V is TRBV19; 7 bases line up with TRBD1. Germline-derived CDR1 and CDR2 are LNHDA and SQIVND (reference sequence). This CDR3 contains 15 residues. With V trimmed by 5 bases and J by 0 bases, 5 bases remained unmatched. CDR3 in amino acids: CASSPGTESTDTQYF. The CDR3 DNA follows: TGTGCCAGTAGTCCGGGGACAGAAAGCACAGATACGCAGTATTTT.

This clone was picked up one time. The chain carries TRBV5-6 and TRBJ1-1; a weak D match, TRBD1 (6 bases). Germline CDR1 is SGHDT and CDR2 is YYEEEE. V gave up 4 bases and J gave up 9 bases, with 16 bases separating them. The CDR3 is 13 residues long. DNA for the CDR3: TGTGCCAGCAGCGCCCTACCGGGGGGGCAAGCTTTCTTT. Amino acid sequence: CASSALPGGQAFF. Full variable domain (missing parts from reference TRBV5-6 and TRBJ1-1): DAGVTQSPTHLIKTRGQQVTLRCSPKSGHDTVSWYQQALGQGPQFIFQYYEEEERQRGNFPDRFSGHQFPNYSSELNVNALLLGDSALYLCASSALPGGQAFFGQGTRLTVV.

The V and J genes are TRBV11-3 and TRBJ2-7; 8 bases are shared with TRBD2. Germline V gene data show CDR1 as SGHNT and CDR2 as YENEEA. J lost 5 bases, V lost 5 bases, and 8 bases had no gene match. CDR3 size: 14 residues. CDR3 nucleotides: TGTGCCAGCAGCACCGAAGCGGGAGCCAACGAGCAGTACTTC. Protein product: CASSTEAGANEQYF.

V usage is TRBV7-9 and J usage is TRBJ2-3; tentative D call: TRBD1 (5 bases). Germline-derived CDR1 and CDR2 are SEHNR and FQNEAQ (reference sequence). The CDR3 contains 13 residues. Trimming removed 5 bases at V and 4 bases at J, with 10 bases between. The DNA of the CDR3 is TGTGCCAGCAGCCTGGGGCTTTCAGATACGCAGTATTTT. As protein: CASSLGLSDTQYF.

This clone occurred once. The J gene is TRBJ2-1, the V gene TRBV11-3; 7 bases are a match to TRBD1. The CDR3 runs 13 residues. Germline lookup yields CDR1 SGHNT and CDR2 YENEEA. V was clipped by 5 bases and J by 4 bases; unmatched bases: 2. The CDR3 sequence is CASSRDRYNEQFF. In DNA form, the CDR3 reads TGTGCCAGCAGCCGGGACAGATACAATGAGCAGTTCTTC.

V usage is TRBV7-2 and J usage is TRBJ1-1; D remains unclear. V lost 4 bases to trimming and J lost 4 bases, with 16 bases between them. The CDR3 spans 15 residues. Germline assignment: CDR1 SGHTA and CDR2 FQGNSA. In DNA, the CDR3 is TGTGCCAGCAGCTACCCGGGCCTAAGAAGCACTGAAGCTTTCTTT. It yields the protein CASSYPGLRSTEAFF.

This chain connects TRBV25-1 to TRBJ2-2; 10 bases agree with TRBD2. V gave up 4 bases and J gave up 3 bases; unmatched junction bases: 8. The CDR3 spans 17 residues. The germline V gene has CDR1 MGHDK and CDR2 SYGVNS. The CDR3 region has the DNA TGTGCCAGCAGTGGATTCGTAGCGGGAGGATACACCGGGGAGCTGTTTTTT. Amino acids: CASSGFVAGGYTGELFF. The complete variable domain, with remaining parts taken from reference TRBV25-1 and TRBJ2-2, reads EADIYQTPRYLVIGTGKKITLECSQTMGHDKMYWYQQDPGMELHLIHYSYGVNSTEKGDLSSESTVSRIRTEHFPLTLESARPSHTSQYLCASSGFVAGGYTGELFFGEGSRLTVL.

V usage is TRBV5-6 and J usage is TRBJ2-3; the D gene is possibly TRBD2 (6 bases). CDR1 SGHDT and CDR2 YYEEEE come from the germline V gene. V lost 5 bases and J 2 bases, leaving 12 bases between the germline ends. The CDR3 contains 14 residues. CDR3 in amino acids: CASSWDSNTDTQYF. Written as DNA, the CDR3 is TGTGCCAGCAGTTGGGACTCTAACACAGATACGCAGTATTTT. The full variable domain, completed using reference TRBV5-6 and TRBJ2-3, is DAGVTQSPTHLIKTRGQQVTLRCSPKSGHDTVSWYQQALGQGPQFIFQYYEEEERQRGNFPDRFSGHQFPNYSSELNVNALLLGDSALYLCASSWDSNTDTQYFGPGTRLTVL.